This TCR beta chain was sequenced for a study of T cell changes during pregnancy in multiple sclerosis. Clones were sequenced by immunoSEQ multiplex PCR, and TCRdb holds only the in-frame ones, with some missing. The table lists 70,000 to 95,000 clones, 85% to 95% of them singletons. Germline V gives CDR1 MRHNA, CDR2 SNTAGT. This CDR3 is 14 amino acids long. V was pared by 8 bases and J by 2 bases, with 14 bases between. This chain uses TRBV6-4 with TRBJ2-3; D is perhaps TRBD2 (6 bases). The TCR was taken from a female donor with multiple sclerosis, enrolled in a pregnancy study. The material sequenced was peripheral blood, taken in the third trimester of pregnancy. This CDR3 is CASRLAESTDTQYF. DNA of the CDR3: TGTGCCAGCCGTTTAGCGGAATCCACAGATACGCAGTATTTT.